The TCR beta chain under discussion was sequenced for a study of cytomegalovirus exposure and HLA in healthy donors. Comment on this clone: The antigen remains undetermined.

Study-level findings and limits: Per a prior analysis, the majority of TCR beta V segments were productive roughly 90% or roughly 30% of the time. The dataset shows that most TCR sequences were rare, while some public TCRs occurred in many donors. CMV serostatus was the sole immune exposure information available.

The V gene's germline CDR1 is MDHEN and CDR2 SYDVKM. Trimming pared 5 bases from V and 8 bases from J, leaving 13 bases between. The CDR3 runs to 13 residues. Amplification used 60 Vbeta primers and 13 Jbeta primers. Sequenced by immunoSEQ multiplex PCR; TCRdb stores in-frame clones only, minus some. In the table there are under 200,000 clones, 80% to 85% of which are singletons. What was sequenced was PBMCs. This sequence originates from a woman between 18 and 29 years old in good health and CMV-seropositive. This rearrangement joins TRBV28 to TRBJ2-1; D is ambiguous. CDR3 sequence (DNA): TGTGCCAGCAGTCCCCCAAGTACGGATGAGCAGTTCTTC. Translated, it gives CASSPPSTDEQFF.